A single sample gave rise to the 32 T cell receptor beta chains below, sequenced in a study of vaccination and CD4 T cells after COVID-19. The study sequenced cultured CD4+ T cell DNA using the Oncomine TCR Beta short-read assay. One entry per CDR3 protein, called by TCRdb with MiXCR from the PCR reads. The sample has tens of thousands of distinct CDR3 sequences; less than 40% are singletons. No antigen has been identified for these receptors. Indicated time point: late sampling 161 to 241 days after vaccination in a few convalescent patients. As for treatment: roughly 11-day PBMC culture with coronavirus spike peptide pools or control peptides (ViraFEST assay). Source: CD4+ T cells from blood, cultured in vitro, taken about 7 months after SARS-CoV-2 vaccination. These receptors came from a human donor who had recovered from COVID-19.

The chain joins TRBV7-2 to TRBJ2-1; D is undetermined. Looked up from germline, CDR1 is SGHTA and CDR2 is FQGNSA. This CDR3 is built from 17 residues. V gave up 1 base and J gave up 3 bases, with 16 bases separating them. The CDR3, as DNA: TGTGCCAGCAGCTTAGGCCAGCGTAGGTGGTTCTACAATGAGCAGTTCTTC. This sequence encodes CASSLGQRRWFYNEQFF.

The chain joins TRBV6-1 to TRBJ2-1; 12 positions match TRBD2. The CDR3 is 12 amino acids. Losses at the gene ends were 6 bases for V and 9 bases for J; bases not matched to a gene: 0. Looked up from germline, CDR1 is MNHNS and CDR2 is SASEGT. The CDR3 protein is CASRLAGGEQFF. DNA of the CDR3: TGTGCCAGCAGACTAGCGGGAGGTGAGCAGTTCTTC.

This rearrangement joins TRBV28 to TRBJ2-7; D not certain. Germline CDR1 is MDHEN and CDR2 is SYDVKM. Trimming shortened V by 8 bases and J by 4 bases, and 15 bases separated the two germline ends. The CDR3 sequence is 13 residues long. CDR3 sequence: CASQSLRRYEQYF. The CDR3, as DNA: TGTGCCAGCCAGTCTTTGCGGAGATACGAGCAGTACTTC.

This clonotype occurred a few times. This chain joins TRBV24-1 and TRBJ2-5; 7 bases agree with TRBD2. This CDR3 comprises 14 residues. Germline V gene sequence: CDR1 KGHDR, CDR2 SFDVKD. The V segment lost 7 bases and the J segment 4 bases; nucleotides outside the gene matches: 8. CDR3 region: CATSGLGEPETQYF. CDR3 in DNA: TGTGCCACCAGCGGACTAGGGGAGCCAGAGACCCAGTACTTC.

The chain is built from TRBV19 and TRBJ2-2; D remains unclear. There are 13 residues in the CDR3. The germline V and J ends were trimmed by 5 bases and 6 bases, with 10 bases remaining between them. Germline CDR1 and CDR2: LNHDA and SQIVND (reference sequence). This CDR3 is CASSPLGSGELFF. The CDR3 coding sequence is TGTGCCAGTAGTCCCTTGGGGTCCGGGGAGCTGTTTTTT.

The chain combines TRBV15 with TRBJ2-1; D call uncertain. This CDR3 has 15 amino acids. The V end was cut by 0 bases, the J end by 3 bases, with 9 bases between. Germline V gene data show CDR1 as LNHNV and CDR2 as YYDKDF (reference sequence). CDR3 sequence reads: CATSRENRNYNEQFF. The CDR3 bases are TGTGCCACCAGCAGAGAGAACCGCAACTACAATGAGCAGTTCTTC.

CDR3 protein: CASSGTVGSGTQYF. The CDR3 DNA reads as TGTGCCAGCAGTGGGACAGTGGGGTCCGGGACCCAGTACTTC. The gene calls are TRBV12-3 or TRBV12-4 and TRBJ2-5, with 7 bases aligning to TRBD1. V lost 5 bases and J lost 7; bases outside the gene matches: 10. The CDR3 sequence is 14 residues long.

The chain carries TRBV28 and TRBJ2-5; D is ambiguous. The ends were cut back, 5 bases at V and 5 bases at J, with 9 bases in the middle. Germline V gene data show CDR1 as MDHEN and CDR2 as SYDVKM. The CDR3 covers 12 residues. The CDR3 region is CASSNPYETQYF. The CDR3 nucleotides are TGTGCCAGCAGTAATCCCTACGAGACCCAGTACTTC.

This clonotype was seen a handful of times. This sequence joins TRBV7-2 and TRBJ2-7; 9 nucleotides align to TRBD1. Germline V CDR1 and CDR2: SGHTA, FQGNSA. The V gene end was trimmed by 0 bases and the J gene end by 0 bases; junction bases not matched to a gene: 9. The CDR3 runs to 18 residues. CDR3 DNA: TGTGCCAGCAGCTTAGCTCCACCGGGACAGGGCTACTCCTACGAGCAGTACTTC. Encoded protein: CASSLAPPGQGYSYEQYF.

This clonotype showed up just once. V is TRBV2 and J is TRBJ2-1, with D uncertain. The V gene's germline CDR1 is SNHLY and CDR2 FYNNEI. This CDR3 comprises 11 residues. V gave up 6 bases and J gave up 10 bases, with 10 bases separating them. The CDR3 region is CASRSFVEQFF. The CDR3 coding sequence is TGTGCCAGCAGGTCCTTTGTCGAGCAGTTCTTC. Using reference TRBV2 and TRBJ2-1 for the parts outside the CDR3, the full variable domain is EPEVTQTPSHQVTQMGQEVILRCVPISNHLYFYWYRQILGQKVEFLVSFYNNEISEKSEIFDDQFSVERPDGSNFTLKIRSTKLEDSAMYFCASRSFVEQFFGPGTRLTVL.

This clonotype turned up a few times. J is TRBJ2-3 and V is TRBV20-1, with 11 positions matching TRBD2. Germline V gene data show CDR1 as DFQATT and CDR2 as SNEGSKA (reference sequence). The length of the CDR3 is 14 residues. Unmatched junction bases numbered 1, after V lost 5 bases and J lost 0 bases. CDR3: CSARTSGSTDTQYF. As DNA, the CDR3 is TGCAGTGCTCGGACTAGCGGGAGCACAGATACGCAGTATTTT.

The V call is TRBV20-1, the J call TRBJ2-7, with 11 positions matching TRBD2. Germline CDR1 DFQATT, CDR2 SNEGSKA (reference sequence). The CDR3 sequence is 13 residues long. Trimming took 6 bases from V and 5 from J; bases not matched to a gene: 6. The CDR3 DNA reads as TGCAGTGCCCTACTAGCGGGAGTAAACGAGCAGTACTTC. Translation: CSALLAGVNEQYF.

In its sample, this clonotype was seen a few times. The chain is built from TRBV28 and TRBJ1-6, with 8 positions matching TRBD1. V was pared by 7 bases and J by 7 bases, with 3 bases of the junction left unmatched. Germline V lookup: CDR1 MDHEN, CDR2 SYDVKM. The CDR3 has 13 residues. In DNA, the CDR3 is TGTGCCAGCACATGGACAGGGAATTCACCCCTCCACTTT. It is translated as CASTWTGNSPLHF.

The chain carries TRBV11-3 and TRBJ2-5; weak D call: TRBD1 (7 bases). The V end lost 5 bases, the J end lost 5 bases, and 12 bases lay between the germline ends. The CDR3 extends over 13 amino acids. Germline V CDR1 and CDR2: SGHNT, YENEEA. The CDR3 is CASSMTGRETQYF. DNA for the CDR3: TGTGCCAGCAGCATGACAGGGAGGGAGACCCAGTACTTC. Combining the CDR3 with reference TRBV11-3 and TRBJ2-5 gives the whole variable domain EAGVVQSPRYKIIEKKQPVAFWCNPISGHNTLYWYLQNLGQGPELLIRYENEEAVDDSQLPKDRFSAERLKGVDSTLKIQPAELGDSAVYLCASSMTGRETQYFGPGTRLLVL.

The DNA of the CDR3 is TGTGCCAGCTCACCAATAGGGGTGAACACTGAAGCTTTCTTT. This codes for CASSPIGVNTEAFF. V is TRBV18 and J is TRBJ1-1; D perhaps matches TRBD1 (5 bases). Trimming took 2 bases from V and 0 from J, leaving 7 bases between them. Germline V gives CDR1 KGHSH, CDR2 LQKENI. The length of the CDR3 is 14 residues.

The rearrangement uses TRBV10-3 and TRBJ2-2, with 9 positions matching TRBD2. Germline V gene lookup returns CDR1 ENHRY and CDR2 SYGVKD. This CDR3 spans 17 amino acids. V gave up 7 bases and J gave up 5 bases; unmatched junction bases: 14. CDR3 residues: CAIKPALAGAGTGELFF. Here the CDR3 DNA reads TGTGCCATCAAACCCGCCTTAGCGGGGGCTGGGACCGGGGAGCTGTTTTTT.

This clonotype occurred a few times. The chain recombines TRBV27 with TRBJ1-2, with 7 bases identical to TRBD1. CDR3 size: 14 residues. V lost 2 bases, J lost 8 bases, and 8 bases stayed unmatched. Germline CDR1 MNHEY, CDR2 SMNVEV (reference sequence). CDR3 sequence (DNA): TGTGCCAGCAGTTTAAAAGAAGGGGGCGGCGGCTACACCTTC. Translated, it gives CASSLKEGGGGYTF.

In this sample, this clonotype turned up a few times. The genes are TRBV20-1 and TRBJ2-5; D is unclear. This CDR3 comprises 12 residues. From germline, CDR1 is DFQATT and CDR2 SNEGSKA (reference sequence). V lost 4 bases, J lost 6 bases, and 12 bases lay in between. The CDR3 region has the DNA TGCAGTGCTAAGGCCGGCGTCCAGACCCAGTACTTC. Its translation is CSAKAGVQTQYF.

The V gene is TRBV7-2, the J gene TRBJ2-1; maybe TRBD2 (7 bases). The CDR3 is 14 residues long. CDR1 SGHTA and CDR2 FQGNSA come from the germline V gene. Trimming took 1 base from V and 9 from J, leaving 13 bases between them. In DNA form, the CDR3 reads TGTGCCAGCAGCTTAGGTCCTAGGGGGGGTGAGCAGTTCTTC. It specifies CASSLGPRGGEQFF.

This chain joins TRBV5-8 and TRBJ2-7, with D uncertain. CDR3 length: 15 residues. Germline CDR1 SGHTS, CDR2 YDEGEE. The V and J ends lost 4 bases and 0 bases respectively, with 14 bases between them. CDR3 sequence: CASSNRLRSSYEQYF. In DNA form, the CDR3 reads TGTGCCAGCAGCAATAGACTGAGGAGCTCCTACGAGCAGTACTTC.

CDR3: CSAEAGGFTGELFF. The DNA of the CDR3 is TGCAGTGCCGAAGCGGGAGGATTCACCGGGGAGCTGTTTTTT. This sequence joins TRBV20-1 and TRBJ2-2, with TRBD2 matching over 9 bases. The V segment lost 6 bases and the J segment 4 bases; nucleotides outside the gene matches: 6. The CDR3 extends over 14 amino acids. The germline V gene encodes CDR1 DFQATT and CDR2 SNEGSKA (reference sequence).

The V gene is TRBV20-1, the J gene TRBJ2-6; 10 bases are a match to TRBD2. Germline V gene lookup returns CDR1 DFQATT and CDR2 SNEGSKA (reference sequence). This CDR3 has 16 residues. V lost 4 bases to trimming and J lost 3 bases; unmatched junction nucleotides: 6. DNA for the CDR3: TGCAGTGCTATAGCGGGGGGTGACATTGGGGCCAACGTCCTGACTTTC. This translates into CSAIAGGDIGANVLTF.

The chain uses TRBV11-2 and TRBJ2-5; D is unclear. The germline CDR1 and CDR2 sequences are SGHAT and FQNNGV. V dropped 3 bases and J dropped 5 bases, with 10 bases sitting between them. This CDR3 spans 13 amino acids. Here the CDR3 reads CASSLSAKETQYF. Written as DNA, the CDR3 is TGTGCCAGCAGCTTGTCCGCAAAGGAGACCCAGTACTTC.

The V call is TRBV7-9, the J call TRBJ1-1; possible D gene TRBD1, 5 bases. Germline V lookup: CDR1 SEHNR, CDR2 FQNEAQ (reference sequence). The CDR3 spans 14 residues. V was clipped by 1 base and J by 3 bases, with 9 bases between them. The CDR3 loop is CASSLEQGDTEAFF. CDR3 in DNA: TGTGCCAGCAGCTTAGAGCAGGGAGACACTGAAGCTTTCTTT.

The chain carries TRBV19 and TRBJ2-1; D might be TRBD2 (6 bases). Trimming took off 7 bases at V and 8 bases at J, with 18 bases between the two ends. The V gene's germline CDR1 is LNHDA and CDR2 SQIVND (reference sequence). This CDR3 is 14 amino acids long. The DNA of the CDR3 is TGTGCCAGTACCATCGGAGGGGAATTCCATGAGCAGTTCTTC. Its protein product is CASTIGGEFHEQFF.

This clonotype came up a few times. The rearrangement joins TRBV2 to TRBJ2-5, with no clear D. The CDR3 sequence is 14 residues long. Germline V gene data show CDR1 as SNHLY and CDR2 as FYNNEI. Trimming pared 3 bases from V and 2 bases from J, leaving 10 bases between. The CDR3 DNA is TGTGCCAGCAGTGAGAAGCACGTACAAGAGACCCAGTACTTC. Translating it yields CASSEKHVQETQYF.

This clonotype is termed medium-sized. The chain recombines TRBV7-3 with TRBJ2-2; no reliable D call. Germline-derived CDR1 and CDR2 are SGHTA and FQGTGA. Trimming stripped 5 bases from V and 6 bases from J, with 10 bases between. This CDR3 has 13 amino acids. The CDR3 DNA is TGTGCCAGCAGCACCCGTTCGGCCGGGGAGCTGTTTTTT. Translation: CASSTRSAGELFF.

On this clonotype itself: In this CDR3 the conserved last residue, phenylalanine or tryptophan, is missing, so a read error is likely. J is TRBJ2-5 and V is TRBV24-1; D is unclear. This CDR3 region has 14 residues. CDR1 and CDR2 (germline): KGHDR, SFDVKD. Deletions cut 3 bases from V and 3 bases from J, with 10 bases between. The CDR3 region is CATSDTTVEETQYL. The CDR3 DNA reads TGTGCCACCAGTGATACTACGGTAGAAGAGACCCAGTACTTA.

The chain is built from TRBV6-1 and TRBJ2-3; the D call may be TRBD1 or TRBD2 (6 bases each). V shed 3 bases and J shed 0 bases, with 13 bases lying between them. The CDR3 extends over 16 amino acids. Germline V lookup: CDR1 MNHNS, CDR2 SASEGT. In nucleotides, the CDR3 is TGTGCCAGCAGTGACTTGGGGGGCGTCAGCACAGATACGCAGTATTTT. Translation gives CASSDLGGVSTDTQYF.

This chain uses TRBV6-2 or TRBV6-3 with TRBJ2-3; D call uncertain. Germline V gene data show CDR1 as MNHEY and CDR2 as SVGEGT. V shed 0 bases and J shed 0 bases, with 7 bases lying between them. The length of the CDR3 is 15 residues. CDR3 nucleotides: TGTGCCAGCAGTTACTCGAGAACCAGCACAGATACGCAGTATTTT. This codes for CASSYSRTSTDTQYF.

The chain combines TRBV7-9 with TRBJ1-2; D unclear. The CDR3 runs to 17 residues. Germline V gene sequence: CDR1 SEHNR, CDR2 FQNEAQ (reference sequence). Trimming cost V 5 bases and J 7 bases, with 26 bases left between them. CDR3 in amino acids: CASSPSARASPSGGYTF. Written as DNA, the CDR3 is TGTGCCAGCAGCCCAAGCGCCCGGGCCTCCCCTTCAGGTGGCTACACCTTC.

The chain has TRBV7-6 and TRBJ1-1, with a possible D match to TRBD1 (5 bases). V was pared by 4 bases and J by 1 base, with 7 bases between. CDR3 length: 13 residues. Germline V gene lookup returns CDR1 SGHVS and CDR2 FNYEAQ. The CDR3 nucleotides read TGTGCCAGCAGCTCGGGACCGAACACTGAAGCTTTCTTT. Translated: CASSSGPNTEAFF.